These 22 T cell receptor beta chains came from one sample sequenced in a study of T cells in Graves' hyperthyroidism and ophthalmopathy. RNA transcripts yielded amplified TCR beta CDR3 regions. In the first-round RT-PCR of the TCR CDR3, the HTBI primer set was used. Via MiXCR, TCRdb re-called the multiplex PCR reads, giving one row per CDR3 protein. Among hundreds of thousands of distinct CDR3 sequences listed, around 15% were seen once. The sequenced material came from blood. These receptors were obtained from a woman aged 50 to 60 with Graves' ophthalmopathy.

This chain connects TRBV3-1 to TRBJ1-1; maybe TRBD1 (5 bases). Trimming took off 2 bases at V and 11 bases at J, with 12 bases between the two ends. CDR3 size: 12 residues. Germline values: CDR1 LGHDT, CDR2 YNNKEL (reference sequence). The CDR3 spells CASSQPRGTAFF. The DNA of the CDR3 is TGTGCCAGCAGCCAACCTCGGGGGACTGCTTTCTTT.

This rearrangement joins TRBV20-1 to TRBJ2-3, with 9 bases fitting TRBD2. The CDR3 covers 14 residues. CDR1 DFQATT and CDR2 SNEGSKA come from the germline V gene (reference sequence). Here the CDR3 reads CSSGLAGTSDTQYF. The DNA of the CDR3 is TGCAGCTCGGGTCTAGCGGGAACGTCAGATACGCAGTATTTT.

In its sample, this clonotype was seen a few times. The chain links TRBV12-5 to TRBJ2-1; D is unclear. CDR1 LGHNT and CDR2 FRNRAP come from the germline V gene. The V gene lost 2 bases and the J gene lost 7 bases, with 18 bases spanning the gap. The CDR3 loop spans 16 amino acids. The CDR3 is CASGLWLGPLVNEQFF. DNA for the CDR3: TGTGCTAGTGGTTTGTGGCTGGGCCCCTTGGTGAATGAGCAGTTCTTC.

In this sample, this clonotype turned up many times. CDR3: CASSSGGNTIYF. The CDR3, as DNA: TGTGCCAGCAGTTCCGGGGGAAACACCATATATTTT. The chain combines TRBV28 with TRBJ1-3, with no clear D. V lost 4 bases and J 4 bases, leaving 5 bases between the germline ends. The germline V gene has CDR1 MDHEN and CDR2 SYDVKM. This CDR3 spans 12 amino acids.

This clonotype was counted at least ten times. The chain joins TRBV20-1 to TRBJ2-1; TRBD2 agrees at 7 bases. V was pared by 3 bases and J by 4 bases, with 12 bases of the junction left unmatched. The V gene's germline CDR1 is DFQATT and CDR2 SNEGSKA (reference sequence). The CDR3 is 16 amino acids. The CDR3 reads CSARSIGGSGYNEQFF. The CDR3, as DNA: TGCAGTGCTAGGTCAATCGGCGGGAGTGGGTACAATGAGCAGTTCTTC.

The chain links TRBV6-2 or TRBV6-3 to TRBJ2-1; no clear D gene. Germline V gene sequence: CDR1 MNHEY, CDR2 SVGEGT. The length of the CDR3 is 15 residues. V lost 8 bases to trimming and J lost 4 bases, with 18 bases between them. The CDR3 DNA reads TGTGCCAGCCGAAGAAACGACGGTTCGTACAATGAGCAGTTCTTC. It specifies CASRRNDGSYNEQFF.

For this clonotype: Given a much more abundant clone one base away, this may be a read error. The chain uses TRBV12-3 or TRBV12-4 and TRBJ1-4; D gene unclear. The CDR3 extends over 15 amino acids. With 7 bases removed from V and 6 bases from J, the gap between germline ends came to 18 bases. This CDR3 reads CASKAFSDHHEKLFF. Written as DNA, the CDR3 is TGTGCCAGCAAGGCATTTAGTGACCACCATGAAAAACTGTTTTTT.

This clonotype appeared many times. This chain connects TRBV5-1 to TRBJ2-2; 8 bases fit TRBD1. Germline-derived CDR1 and CDR2 are SGHRS and YFSETQ. CDR3 length: 14 residues. Trimming took 4 bases from V and 6 from J; bases not matched to a gene: 5. This chain's CDR3 is CASSLDRGAGELFF. In DNA form, the CDR3 reads TGCGCCAGCAGCCTAGACAGGGGAGCCGGGGAGCTGTTTTTT.

In this sample, this clonotype turned up many times. The V call is TRBV7-9, the J call TRBJ2-2; D is tentatively TRBD1 or TRBD2 (5 bases each). Germline loops: CDR1 SEHNR, CDR2 FQNEAQ (reference sequence). Trimming left V 6 bases short and J 3 bases short, with 14 bases between. The CDR3 totals 15 residues. The CDR3 reads CASRDRDGDTGELFF. CDR3 DNA sequence: TGTGCCAGCAGAGATAGGGACGGAGACACCGGGGAGCTGTTTTTT.

The chain is built from TRBV27 and TRBJ2-7; D is perhaps TRBD1 or TRBD2 (5 bases each). The CDR3 loop spans 15 amino acids. Trimming cost V 5 bases and J 0 bases, with 14 bases left between them. Germline assignment: CDR1 MNHEY and CDR2 SMNVEV (reference sequence). CDR3 DNA sequence: TGTGCCAGCAGTGGTAGGGGCAGCGGCTCCTACGAGCAGTACTTC. Its translation is CASSGRGSGSYEQYF.

This clonotype appeared many times. J is TRBJ2-7 and V is TRBV29-1, with 11 bases lining up with TRBD2. After removal of 5 bases from V and 6 bases from J, the junction contained 3 bases not matched to a gene. Germline CDR1 SQVTM, CDR2 ANQGSEA. CDR3 length: 12 residues. The CDR3 nucleotides read TGCAGCGTTCTAGCGGGAGGTCCCGAGCAGTACTTC. Its protein is CSVLAGGPEQYF.

This clonotype was recorded many times. The V gene is TRBV6-1, the J gene TRBJ2-1; 13 bases align to TRBD2. This CDR3 region has 15 residues. V lost 6 bases to trimming and J lost 6 bases; unmatched junction nucleotides: 5. The germline gives CDR1 MNHNS, CDR2 SASEGT. The CDR3 bases are TGTGCCAGCAGACCGGGACTAGCGGGATTCAATGAGCAGTTCTTC. It yields the protein CASRPGLAGFNEQFF.

This clonotype occurred many times. The rearrangement uses TRBV28 and TRBJ2-7; the D is unclear. Germline CDR1 reads MDHEN; CDR2 reads SYDVKM. Trimming stripped 7 bases from V and 2 bases from J, with 12 bases between. The CDR3 extends over 13 amino acids. DNA for the CDR3: TGTGCCAGCAACCCACGGCAGACCTACGAGCAGTACTTC. It encodes CASNPRQTYEQYF.

This clonotype was detected ten times or more. The V call is TRBV7-2, the J call TRBJ1-1; D is uncertain. This CDR3 spans 14 amino acids. V lost 7 bases and J lost 4, with 16 bases in between. Germline V gene sequence: CDR1 SGHTA, CDR2 FQGNSA. CDR3 nucleotides: TGTGCCAGCACGAGCCGGGCCGGTGCCACTGAAGCTTTCTTT. It codes for CASTSRAGATEAFF.

In the case of this clonotype: Possible read error: a much larger clone is one base away. The chain joins TRBV7-9 to TRBJ2-7; TRBD2 might be the D (5 bases). V lost 9 bases and J 3 bases, leaving 18 bases between the germline ends. CDR3 size: 14 residues. Per the germline V gene, CDR1 is SEHNR and CDR2 is FQNEAQ (reference sequence). The CDR3: CARSPTGVNYEQYF. CDR3 in DNA: TGTGCCAGAAGCCCGACCGGGGTAAACTACGAGCAGTACTTC. Full variable domain (outside the CDR3, taken from reference TRBV7-9 and TRBJ2-7): DTGVSQNPRHKITKRGQNVTFRCDPISEHNRLYWYRQTLGQGPEFLTYFQNEAQLEKSRLLSDRFSAERPKGSFSTLEIQRTEQGDSAMYLCARSPTGVNYEQYFGPGTRLTVT.

This clonotype was picked up one time. The conserved closing phenylalanine or tryptophan is absent in this CDR3, likely reflecting a read error. V is TRBV5-1 and J is TRBJ2-3; D unclear. In germline, CDR1 is SGHRS, CDR2 YFSETQ. This CDR3 comprises 14 residues. The V end was cut by 3 bases, the J end by 4 bases, with 12 bases between. CDR3 sequence (DNA): TGCGCCAGCAGCTCAGCTGGTGCTGCAGATACGCAGTATCTT. Protein sequence: CASSSAGAADTQYL.

This clonotype occurred a few times. The chain recombines TRBV6-2 or TRBV6-3 with TRBJ2-7; TRBD1 agrees at 9 bases. Germline CDR1 reads MNHEY; CDR2 reads SVGEGT. The CDR3 sequence is 15 residues long. Trimming at V came to 6 bases and at J to 2 bases, leaving 8 bases not matched to a gene. The CDR3 loop reads CASRDRDRATYEQYF. The CDR3 DNA reads as TGTGCCAGCAGAGACCGGGACAGGGCAACCTACGAGCAGTACTTC.

This clonotype appeared many times. The chain has TRBV7-2 and TRBJ2-7; TRBD2 matches at 7 bases. CDR3 length: 14 amino acids. V dropped 1 base and J dropped 5; count of bases not matched to a gene: 5. From germline, CDR1 is SGHTA and CDR2 FQGNSA. CDR3 amino acids: CASSLDRGGNEQYF. The CDR3 DNA is TGTGCCAGCAGCTTAGACCGGGGAGGGAACGAGCAGTACTTC.

This clonotype was seen a few times. One end of the junction fails to match germline, which may point to a read error. The chain couples TRBV5-1 to TRBJ2-7; D may correspond to TRBD1 or TRBD2 (5 bases each). CDR3 length: 16 amino acids. CDR1 and CDR2 (germline): SGHRS, YFSETQ. The CDR3 DNA follows: TGCACCAGCAGCGGAAGGGACGGCTTAAGTAAGGGGGAGCAGTACTTC. Translated, it gives CTSSGRDGLSKGEQYF.

This clonotype was counted many times. The V and J genes are TRBV18 and TRBJ1-4; TRBD1 matches at 7 bases. Germline-derived CDR1 and CDR2 are KGHSH and LQKENI. CDR3 length: 15 residues. V shed 1 base, J shed 8 bases, and the junction held 7 bases outside the gene matches. The CDR3 is CASSPRQGYREKLFF. Here the CDR3 DNA reads TGTGCCAGCTCACCACGACAGGGCTATAGAGAAAAACTGTTTTTT.

This clonotype was seen many times. The J gene is TRBJ1-2, the V gene TRBV11-2; D might be TRBD1 (5 bases). This CDR3 is built from 14 residues. CDR1 SGHAT and CDR2 FQNNGV come from the germline V gene. V lost 1 base and J lost 8, with 14 bases in between. CDR3 sequence reads: CASSLAAGTTGYTF. CDR3 bases: TGTGCCAGCAGCTTAGCGGCAGGGACGACCGGCTACACCTTC.

There are many counts of this clonotype. V and J are TRBV5-1 and TRBJ1-1; TRBD1 is a possible D gene (5 bases). This CDR3 spans 15 amino acids. Germline lookup yields CDR1 SGHRS and CDR2 YFSETQ. V was shortened by 0 bases and J by 4 bases, with 13 bases between the two germline ends. Here the CDR3 reads CASSLGRGMGTEAFF. Written as DNA, the CDR3 is TGCGCCAGCAGCTTGGGGAGGGGAATGGGCACTGAAGCTTTCTTT.